These 29 T cell receptor beta chains came from one sample sequenced in a study of CD8 T cells in Susac syndrome (dated 2019 in TCRdb). Library preparation employed the immunoSEQ multiplex PCR assay. RNA was extracted using the RNeasy kit, and roughly 0.5 to 1 ug of the RNA was reverse transcribed with random hexamers. TCRdb ran its own pipeline on the public reads, namely fastp trimming at Q25 and MiXCR clone calling, and kept in-frame beta chains. All rows with the same CDR3 protein become a single entry with the most common DNA and genes. The sample contains under 200,000 distinct CDR3 sequences, approximately 95% of them found a single time. The ten biggest clones cover around 0.1% of the sample. The sequenced material came from CD4+ T cells from PBMCs. Receptors were obtained from a human donor in good health.

The V and J genes are TRBV4-3 and TRBJ2-3; D unresolved. CDR1 is LGHNA, CDR2 YSLEER, per germline. This CDR3 has 13 residues. Trimming cost V 0 bases and J 3 bases, with 4 bases left between them. CDR3 region: CASSQEATDTQYF. CDR3 nucleotide sequence: TGCGCCAGCAGCCAAGAAGCTACAGATACGCAGTATTTT.

This clonotype was observed once. V is TRBV2 and J is TRBJ2-5; D gene unclear. V was shortened by 6 bases and J by 4 bases, with 18 bases between the two germline ends. Germline CDR1 SNHLY, CDR2 FYNNEI. This CDR3 is built from 15 residues. The CDR3 coding sequence is TGTGCCAGCAGAGGCGACTGGTGGTCCTCAGAGACCCAGTACTTC. This codes for CASRGDWWSSETQYF.

The V and J genes are TRBV18 and TRBJ1-2, with unresolved D. CDR1 is KGHSH, CDR2 LQKENI, per germline. The CDR3 is 15 amino acids. V lost 0 bases to trimming and J lost 7 bases, with 15 bases between them. CDR3 in amino acids: CASSPPQIGGIGYTF. The CDR3 coding sequence is TGTGCCAGCTCACCACCTCAAATTGGAGGGATTGGCTACACCTTC.

The V gene is TRBV18, the J gene TRBJ2-5; no clear D. This CDR3 contains 12 residues. Germline CDR1 is KGHSH and CDR2 is LQKENI. Trimming took 3 bases from V and 1 from J, leaving 3 bases between them. CDR3 in DNA: TGTGCCAGCTCACCGACCCAAGAGACCCAGTACTTC. It codes for CASSPTQETQYF.

The V call is TRBV3-1, the J call TRBJ2-7; 10 bases map to TRBD2. The junction had 8 bases not matched to a gene; V was cut back by 6 bases and J by 6 bases. Germline V gene sequence: CDR1 LGHDT, CDR2 YNNKEL (reference sequence). This CDR3 has 14 amino acids. The CDR3, as DNA: TGTGCCAGCAGGCCAGCGGGGGGGCCGGCCGAGCAGTACTTC. This translates into CASRPAGGPAEQYF.

This chain joins TRBV19 and TRBJ2-1; 10 nucleotides agree with TRBD2. V was pared by 6 bases and J by 5 bases, with 7 bases of the junction left unmatched. The germline gives CDR1 LNHDA, CDR2 SQIVND (reference sequence). The CDR3 runs to 15 residues. The chain's CDR3 is CASRSLAGNHNEQFF. The DNA of the CDR3 is TGTGCCAGTAGATCACTAGCGGGGAACCACAATGAGCAGTTCTTC.

This chain connects TRBV12-5 to TRBJ2-7; D gene unclear. The CDR3 runs 15 residues. CDR1 is LGHNT and CDR2 is FRNRAP in the germline V gene. V lost 6 bases and J lost 0, with 15 bases in between. CDR3 residues: CASGPRVVPSYEQYF. The CDR3 region has the DNA TGTGCTAGTGGGCCCCGGGTAGTCCCCTCCTACGAGCAGTACTTC.

This clonotype was found a few times. The rearrangement joins TRBV28 to TRBJ2-2; D is unresolved. There are 14 residues in the CDR3. From germline, CDR1 is MDHEN and CDR2 SYDVKM. Trimming removed 2 bases at V and 4 bases at J, with 8 bases between. The DNA for the CDR3 is TGTGCCAGCAGTTTAGCGTCAGTCACCGGGGAGCTGTTTTTT. Protein product: CASSLASVTGELFF.

V gene TRBV20-1 combines with J gene TRBJ1-2, with D perhaps matching TRBD1 (6 bases). Germline-derived CDR1 and CDR2 are DFQATT and SNEGSKA (reference sequence). Trimming cost V 5 bases and J 8 bases, with 18 bases left between them. This CDR3 comprises 13 residues. The CDR3 protein is CSARRGRGGGYTF. CDR3 DNA sequence: TGCAGTGCTCGCAGGGGTAGGGGCGGAGGCTACACCTTC.

This clonotype was observed a handful of times. This CDR3 reads CASSLIQETQYF. In DNA, the CDR3 is TGTGCCAGCAGCTTGATTCAAGAGACCCAGTACTTC. The V call is TRBV7-2, the J call TRBJ2-5; D unresolved. The CDR3 extends over 12 amino acids. Trimming shortened V by 3 bases and J by 2 bases, and 4 bases separated the two germline ends. From germline, CDR1 is SGHTA and CDR2 FQGNSA.

This chain joins TRBV28 and TRBJ2-3, with a tentative D call TRBD2 (6 bases). The CDR3 has 14 residues. V was shortened by 6 bases and J by 6 bases, with 16 bases between the two germline ends. Germline loops: CDR1 MDHEN, CDR2 SYDVKM. The CDR3 region has the DNA TGTGCCAGCAGCAGACTAGTTTTGAAGGATACGCAGTATTTT. Translating gives CASSRLVLKDTQYF.

The rearrangement joins TRBV7-2 to TRBJ1-2; 7 nucleotides align to TRBD1. The V and J ends lost 5 bases and 2 bases, in that order; junction bases with no gene match: 5. Germline V gives CDR1 SGHTA, CDR2 FQGNSA. This CDR3 has 14 amino acids. CDR3 DNA sequence: TGTGCCAGCAGCGCCGGGACAGTAAACTATGGCTACACCTTC. Protein product: CASSAGTVNYGYTF. The entire variable domain, with the rest obtained from reference TRBV7-2 and TRBJ1-2, is as follows: GAGVSQSPSNKVTEKGKDVELRCDPISGHTALYWYRQSLGQGLEFLIYFQGNSAPDKSGLPSDRFSAERTGGSVSTLTIQRTQQEDSAVYLCASSAGTVNYGYTFGSGTRLTVV.

This clonotype was seen a few times. The chain links TRBV5-1 to TRBJ2-3, with 10 nucleotides matching TRBD2. Germline CDR1 is SGHRS and CDR2 is YFSETQ. Trimming removed 1 base from V and 6 bases from J; junction bases left unmatched: 2. The CDR3 totals 14 residues. CDR3 DNA: TGCGCCAGCAGCTTGACTAGCGGGGCCGATACGCAGTATTTT. Protein: CASSLTSGADTQYF. The entire variable domain, with the rest obtained from reference TRBV5-1 and TRBJ2-3, is as follows: KAGVTQTPRYLIKTRGQQVTLSCSPISGHRSVSWYQQTPGQGLQFLFEYFSETQRNKGNFPGRFSGRQFSNSRSEMNVSTLELGDSALYLCASSLTSGADTQYFGPGTRLTVL.

The chain links TRBV15 to TRBJ2-7; D unclear. The CDR3 length is 12 residues. Trimming shortened V by 0 bases and J by 1 base, and 1 base separated the two germline ends. CDR1 and CDR2 from the germline V gene are LNHNV and YYDKDF (reference sequence). The CDR3 region has the DNA TGTGCCACCAGCAGAGATTCCTACGAGCAGTACGTC. This codes for CATSRDSYEQYV.

The rearrangement links TRBV20-1 to TRBJ2-1; 9 nucleotides line up with TRBD2. CDR1 and CDR2 from the germline V gene are DFQATT and SNEGSKA (reference sequence). V gave up 3 bases and J gave up 9 bases; unmatched junction bases: 12. The CDR3 spans 15 residues. The CDR3 reads CSARPLAGLTGEQFF. The CDR3 bases are TGCAGTGCTAGGCCCCTAGCGGGGTTGACCGGTGAGCAGTTCTTC.

The chain links TRBV9 to TRBJ1-2; 10 bases align to TRBD1. V shed 2 bases, J shed 7 bases, and the junction held 5 bases outside the gene matches. The CDR3 totals 14 residues. Germline loops: CDR1 SGDLS, CDR2 YYNGEE. The CDR3 here is CASSVGTGDRGYTF. The CDR3 bases are TGTGCCAGCAGCGTTGGGACAGGGGATCGTGGCTACACCTTC.

The chain is built from TRBV20-1 and TRBJ2-1, with a weak D call TRBD2 (6 bases). With 5 bases removed from V and 7 bases from J, the gap between germline ends came to 18 bases. This CDR3 contains 14 residues. From germline, CDR1 is DFQATT and CDR2 SNEGSKA (reference sequence). In nucleotides, the CDR3 is TGCAGTGCTCCTAGACTAGAGTCCATAAATGAGCAGTTCTTC. Translating it yields CSAPRLESINEQFF.

This sequence joins TRBV5-1 and TRBJ2-3; D is perhaps TRBD2 (6 bases). Germline assignment: CDR1 SGHRS and CDR2 YFSETQ. V dropped 4 bases and J dropped 2 bases, with 11 bases sitting between them. This CDR3 region has 14 residues. The CDR3 here is CASSGGTNTDTQYF. CDR3 coding DNA: TGCGCCAGCAGCGGGGGGACGAACACAGATACGCAGTATTTT.

The rearrangement links TRBV20-1 to TRBJ2-5, with D maybe TRBD1 (5 bases). CDR1 is DFQATT and CDR2 is SNEGSKA in the germline V gene (reference sequence). V was pared by 1 base and J by 4 bases, with 10 bases between. The length of the CDR3 is 13 residues. Here the CDR3 reads CSARGQYGETQYF. The CDR3 DNA reads as TGCAGTGCTAGAGGACAGTACGGAGAGACCCAGTACTTC.

The J gene is TRBJ2-5, the V gene TRBV20-1; D possibly corresponds to TRBD1 (5 bases). Germline-derived CDR1 and CDR2 are DFQATT and SNEGSKA (reference sequence). V was pared by 3 bases and J by 2 bases, with 16 bases between. The CDR3 runs 15 residues. CDR3 sequence reads: CSASFFLPGQETQYF. Here the CDR3 DNA reads TGCAGTGCTAGCTTTTTTCTGCCAGGGCAAGAGACCCAGTACTTC.

The chain employs TRBV3-1 and TRBJ2-7, with TRBD1 matching 7 bases. Germline lookup yields CDR1 LGHDT and CDR2 YNNKEL (reference sequence). The CDR3 totals 15 residues. With 2 bases clipped from V and 4 bases from J, the junction kept 8 bases outside the gene matches. CDR3 sequence reads: CASSQSFTGVYEQYV. The CDR3 coding sequence is TGTGCCAGCAGCCAATCCTTTACAGGGGTGTACGAGCAGTACGTC.

The chain carries TRBV15 and TRBJ1-1; D ambiguous. CDR1 and CDR2 (germline): LNHNV, YYDKDF (reference sequence). Trimming left V 5 bases short and J 1 base short, with 8 bases between. CDR3 size: 13 residues. The CDR3 DNA reads as TGTGCCACCAGCTTCCGGGAGAACACTGAAGCTTTCTTT. This codes for CATSFRENTEAFF.

The rearrangement joins TRBV6-1 to TRBJ2-7; TRBD2 matches 7 bases. Germline assignment: CDR1 MNHNS and CDR2 SASEGT. J gave up 7 bases and V 5 bases, and 8 bases lay outside the gene matches. The CDR3 loop spans 13 amino acids. The CDR3 reads CASSPREAREQYV. The CDR3 DNA reads as TGTGCCAGCAGTCCTCGGGAGGCAAGGGAGCAGTACGTC.

The chain combines TRBV11-2 with TRBJ2-7; no definite D call. V lost 1 base and J lost 6, with 7 bases in between. This CDR3 spans 12 amino acids. Germline V gene sequence: CDR1 SGHAT, CDR2 FQNNGV. Here the CDR3 reads CASSLASGEQYV. CDR3 nucleotide sequence: TGTGCCAGCAGCTTAGCGTCCGGCGAGCAGTACGTC.

This chain connects TRBV20-1 to TRBJ2-1, with 8 bases aligning to TRBD1. CDR1 and CDR2 (germline): DFQATT, SNEGSKA (reference sequence). This CDR3 has 17 amino acids. After removal of 6 bases from V and 0 bases from J, the junction contained 13 bases not matched to a gene. The CDR3 reads CSAHGQGGPSSYNEQFF. The CDR3 DNA reads TGCAGTGCCCATGGACAGGGAGGTCCGAGCTCCTACAATGAGCAGTTCTTC.

The chain uses TRBV30 and TRBJ2-5; the D is unclear. Germline loops: CDR1 GTSNPN, CDR2 SVGIG (reference sequence). This CDR3 spans 11 amino acids. V was pared by 0 bases and J by 3 bases, with 2 bases between. CDR3 residues: CAWSVKETQYF. CDR3 in DNA: TGTGCCTGGAGTGTAAAAGAGACCCAGTACTTC. Full variable domain (rest looked up from reference TRBV30 and TRBJ2-5): SQTIHQWPATLVQPVGSPLSLECTVEGTSNPNLYWYRQAAGRGLQLLFYSVGIGQISSEVPQNLSASRPQDRQFILSSKKLLLSDSGFYLCAWSVKETQYFGPGTRLLVL.

This sequence joins TRBV6-1 and TRBJ2-3; D is unclear. The CDR3 is 12 residues long. Trimming removed 7 bases at V and 6 bases at J, with 11 bases between. In germline, CDR1 is MNHNS, CDR2 SASEGT. The CDR3 bases are TGTGCCAGCACCCCAAACATCGATACGCAGTATTTT. Translation gives CASTPNIDTQYF.

The V call is TRBV29-1, the J call TRBJ1-1; a weak D match, TRBD1 (6 bases). The germline V and J ends were trimmed by 6 bases and 6 bases, with 11 bases remaining between them. The CDR3 has 11 amino acids. The germline CDR1 and CDR2 sequences are SQVTM and ANQGSEA. The CDR3 here is CSVLQGSEAFF. The CDR3 DNA is TGCAGCGTACTACAGGGTTCTGAAGCTTTCTTT.

V is TRBV20-1 and J is TRBJ1-2, with D hard to call. Trimming removed 6 bases from V and 8 bases from J, with 22 bases in between. CDR1 and CDR2 from the germline V gene are DFQATT and SNEGSKA (reference sequence). This CDR3 has 14 amino acids. In DNA form, the CDR3 reads TGCAGTGCCCACCCGGGCCTCCGACCTGGGGGCTACACCTTC. It is translated as CSAHPGLRPGGYTF.